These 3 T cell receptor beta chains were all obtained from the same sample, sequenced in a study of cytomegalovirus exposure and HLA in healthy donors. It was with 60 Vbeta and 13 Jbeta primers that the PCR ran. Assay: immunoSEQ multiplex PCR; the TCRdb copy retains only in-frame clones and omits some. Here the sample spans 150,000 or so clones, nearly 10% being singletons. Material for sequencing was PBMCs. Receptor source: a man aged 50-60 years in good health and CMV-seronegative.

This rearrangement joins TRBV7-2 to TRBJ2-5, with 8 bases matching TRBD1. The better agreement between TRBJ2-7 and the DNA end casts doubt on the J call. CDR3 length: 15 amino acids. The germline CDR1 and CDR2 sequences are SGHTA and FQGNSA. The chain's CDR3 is CASSLGGTGSYEQYF. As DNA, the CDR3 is TGTGCCAGCAGCTTAGGTGGGACAGGATCCTACGAGCAGTACTTC.

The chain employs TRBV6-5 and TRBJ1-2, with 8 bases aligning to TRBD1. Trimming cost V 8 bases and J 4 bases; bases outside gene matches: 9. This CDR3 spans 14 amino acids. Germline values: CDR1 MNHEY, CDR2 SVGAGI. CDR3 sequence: CASGLTGAVYGYTF. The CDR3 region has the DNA TGTGCCAGCGGGTTGACAGGGGCCGTCTATGGCTACACCTTC.

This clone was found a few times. The CDR3 loop reads CASSHLVITGRSNYGYTF. CDR3 nucleotide sequence: TGTGCCAGCAGCCACCTCGTCATCACAGGGAGATCGAACTATGGCTACACCTTC. This chain connects TRBV4-2 to TRBJ1-2, with a weak D call TRBD1 (6 bases). The CDR3 length is 18 residues. Trimming left V 3 bases short and J 2 bases short, with 22 bases between. Per germline, CDR1 LGHNA and CDR2 YNFKEQ.